These 24 T cell receptor beta chains were all obtained from the same sample, sequenced in a study of blood T cell repertoires in COVID-19. The assay was immunoSEQ multiplex PCR, and TCRdb's table has in-frame clones only and misses some. The profile shows about 50,000 clones, under 85% of them singletons. Sequenced: peripheral blood. The receptors stem from a human donor in a cohort sampled during active COVID-19.

This clone is medium-sized by share. Other DNA sequences from this sample encode an identical CDR3 as well. The V gene is TRBV6-2 or TRBV6-3, the J gene TRBJ2-1, with 11 bases lining up with TRBD2. From germline, CDR1 is MNHEY and CDR2 SVGEGT. V trimming: 0 bases; J trimming: 3 bases; junction bases outside the gene matches: 4. This CDR3 comprises 17 residues. The CDR3 bases are TGTGCCAGCAGTTACTCTCCACTAGCGGGAGTCTACAATGAGCAGTTCTTC. This gives the protein CASSYSPLAGVYNEQFF.

This chain joins TRBV18 and TRBJ2-1; TRBD2 aligns across 15 bases. V lost 0 bases, J lost 5 bases, and 2 bases stayed unmatched. In germline, CDR1 is KGHSH, CDR2 LQKENI. The CDR3 spans 17 residues. Here the CDR3 DNA reads TGTGCCAGCTCACCACCTGGACTAGCGGGAGGGAACAATGAGCAGTTCTTC. Its translation is CASSPPGLAGGNNEQFF. The full variable domain, its missing parts supplied by reference TRBV18 and TRBJ2-1, is NAGVMQNPRHLVRRRGQEARLRCSPMKGHSHVYWYRQLPEEGLKFMVYLQKENIIDESGMPKERFSAEFPKEGPSILRIQQVVRGDSAAYFCASSPPGLAGGNNEQFFGPGTRLTVL.

This chain uses TRBV7-9 with TRBJ1-5; D is possibly TRBD1 (5 bases). Trimming shortened V by 5 bases and J by 7 bases, and 9 bases separated the two germline ends. The CDR3 loop spans 12 amino acids. Per germline, CDR1 SEHNR and CDR2 FQNEAQ (reference sequence). For the CDR3, the DNA is TGTGCCAGCAGCCCCGGGGGACAGCCCCAGCATTTT. Translated: CASSPGGQPQHF.

This clone counts as medium-sized. V usage is TRBV27 and J usage is TRBJ1-2; D unresolved. V was trimmed by 3 bases and J by 6 bases, leaving 11 bases between them. The CDR3 covers 13 residues. Germline V gene sequence: CDR1 MNHEY, CDR2 SMNVEV (reference sequence). The chain's CDR3 is CASSFGPPNGYTF. The CDR3 region has the DNA TGTGCCAGCAGTTTTGGGCCCCCTAATGGCTACACCTTC.

The rearrangement links TRBV5-1 to TRBJ2-7; the D gene is possibly TRBD1 (6 bases). The CDR3 totals 16 residues. The germline CDR1 and CDR2 sequences are SGHRS and YFSETQ. V shed 2 bases and J shed 0 bases, with 15 bases lying between them. This chain's CDR3 is CASSFGQLPSSYEQYF. The CDR3 nucleotides are TGCGCCAGCAGCTTCGGACAGCTTCCGAGCTCCTACGAGCAGTACTTC.

For this clone: This same CDR3 is encoded by further DNA sequences in the sample. The gene calls are TRBV9 and TRBJ1-1; maybe TRBD1 (5 bases). Germline V lookup: CDR1 SGDLS, CDR2 YYNGEE. This CDR3 is 14 amino acids long. V lost 2 bases to trimming and J lost 0 bases, with 8 bases between them. CDR3 DNA sequence: TGTGCCAGCAGCGTGGGGCAGGTGAACACTGAAGCTTTCTTT. This translates into CASSVGQVNTEAFF.

The rearrangement joins TRBV6-5 to TRBJ1-3; D is uncertain. The CDR3 has 15 amino acids. The germline V and J ends were trimmed by 2 bases and 0 bases, with 8 bases remaining between them. Germline CDR1 reads MNHEY; CDR2 reads SVGAGI. CDR3 amino acids: CASSYGSSSGNTIYF. The CDR3, as DNA: TGTGCCAGCAGTTACGGGAGCTCCTCTGGAAACACCATATATTTT.

This sequence joins TRBV6-6 and TRBJ2-3; perhaps TRBD1 as D (5 bases). The CDR3 runs to 16 residues. Between the trimmed V and J ends, which lost 2 bases and 0 bases, there was a span of 12 bases. CDR1 is MNHNY and CDR2 is SVGAGI in the germline V gene (reference sequence). CDR3 residues: CASSYRRQTSTDTQYF. The CDR3 DNA reads as TGTGCCAGCAGTTACAGGAGACAGACTAGCACAGATACGCAGTATTTT.

The chain is built from TRBV28 and TRBJ1-3; D uncertain. Germline V gene lookup returns CDR1 MDHEN and CDR2 SYDVKM. This CDR3 is 12 amino acids long. The V end was cut by 7 bases, the J end by 0 bases, with 4 bases between. In DNA form, the CDR3 reads TGTGCCAGCAAGAGCTCTGGAAACACCATATATTTT. This translates into CASKSSGNTIYF.

The chain is built from TRBV7-3 and TRBJ2-2, with 7 bases matching TRBD2. The junction had 14 bases not matched to a gene; V was cut back by 1 base and J by 6 bases. CDR1 and CDR2 from the germline V gene are SGHTA and FQGTGA. The CDR3 spans 18 residues. In DNA form, the CDR3 reads TGTGCCAGCAGCTTAATCCCCGACCTTGCGGGGGAGGCCGGGGAGCTGTTTTTT. This gives the protein CASSLIPDLAGEAGELFF.

This chain links TRBV18 with TRBJ1-2; 7 bases match TRBD1. The ends lost 1 base at V and 2 bases at J; junction bases unmatched: 7. Germline CDR1 reads KGHSH; CDR2 reads LQKENI. The CDR3 has 16 amino acids. The CDR3 coding sequence is TGTGCCAGCTCACCACGACAGGGCTTTTCCAACTATGGCTACACCTTC. Its protein is CASSPRQGFSNYGYTF.

The chain employs TRBV29-1 and TRBJ2-1; no reliable D call. The germline V and J ends were trimmed by 2 bases and 4 bases, with 12 bases remaining between them. The CDR3 has 14 amino acids. Germline V CDR1 and CDR2: SQVTM, ANQGSEA. The CDR3 bases are TGCAGCGTTGAAATGATAACGGGTTACAATGAGCAGTTCTTC. This gives the protein CSVEMITGYNEQFF.

The chain recombines TRBV6-6 with TRBJ2-7, with 8 bases matching TRBD2. The germline CDR1 and CDR2 sequences are MNHNY and SVGAGI (reference sequence). This CDR3 region has 15 residues. Losses at the gene ends were 5 bases for V and 0 bases for J; bases not matched to a gene: 6. CDR3 loop: CASSRSGTSSYEQYF. The CDR3 region has the DNA TGTGCCAGCAGTCGTTCCGGGACTAGCTCCTACGAGCAGTACTTC.

This clone was seen just once. The chain carries TRBV21-1 and TRBJ1-5; the DNA was not compared with TRBD1, the D call given in the table. TRBV21-1 constitutes a pseudogene. The CDR3 contains 15 residues. The CDR3 here is CASSRDRDSNQPQHF. Written as DNA, the CDR3 is TGTGCCAGCAGCCGGGACAGGGATAGCAATCAGCCCCAGCATTTT.

The rearrangement links TRBV18 to TRBJ2-7, with 7 bases fitting TRBD1. The CDR3 is made up of 14 amino acids. V gave up 1 base and J gave up 2 bases; unmatched junction bases: 2. Germline CDR1 KGHSH, CDR2 LQKENI. CDR3 coding DNA: TGTGCCAGCTCACCACGACAGGGACCCTACGAGCAGTACTTC. Amino acid sequence: CASSPRQGPYEQYF.

This chain connects TRBV6-5 to TRBJ1-5; TRBD1 agrees at 7 bases. Germline CDR1 reads MNHEY; CDR2 reads SVGAGI. The CDR3 extends over 15 amino acids. Trimming at V came to 9 bases and at J to 2 bases, leaving 10 bases not matched to a gene. The CDR3, as DNA: TGTGCCAGTTGTACAGGGGTGGTTGGCAATCAGCCCCAGCATTTT. This codes for CASCTGVVGNQPQHF.

V usage is TRBV5-4 and J usage is TRBJ2-4, with TRBD2 identical over 7 bases. V was pared by 2 bases and J by 1 base, with 6 bases of the junction left unmatched. CDR1 is SGHNT and CDR2 is YYREEE in the germline V gene (reference sequence). The CDR3 is 16 amino acids. The CDR3 coding sequence is TGTGCCAGCAGCTTTCGGGCGGGAGATGCCAAAAACATTCAGTACTTC. It codes for CASSFRAGDAKNIQYF.

The CDR3 region has the DNA TGTGCCAGCAGCCAAGGGCTAGCGGGATCCTACGAGCAGTACTTC. As protein: CASSQGLAGSYEQYF. The chain recombines TRBV3-1 (or the pseudogene TRBV3-2) with TRBJ2-7; 9 bases are shared with TRBD2. Germline-derived CDR1 and CDR2 are LGHDT and YNNKEL (reference sequence). Losses at the gene ends were 1 base for V and 1 base for J; bases not matched to a gene: 2. The CDR3 contains 15 residues.

The CDR3, as DNA: TGTGCCAGCAGCAACACAGGGGGCGTTTTCACCGGGGAGCTGTTTTTT. This encodes CASSNTGGVFTGELFF. The chain links TRBV7-2 to TRBJ2-2, with 9 nucleotides matching TRBD1. The CDR3 has 16 amino acids. The germline gives CDR1 SGHTA, CDR2 FQGNSA. With V trimmed by 5 bases and J by 4 bases, 8 bases remained unmatched.

This rearrangement joins TRBV5-4 to TRBJ2-7; possible D gene TRBD2, 6 bases. CDR3 length: 14 amino acids. The germline gives CDR1 SGHNT, CDR2 YYREEE (reference sequence). Trimming took 2 bases from V and 1 from J, leaving 10 bases between them. This CDR3 reads CASSFGGDSYEQYF. DNA for the CDR3: TGTGCCAGCAGCTTCGGAGGGGATTCCTACGAGCAGTACTTC.

The chain couples TRBV9 to TRBJ2-6, with TRBD1 matching over 9 bases. Per the germline V gene, CDR1 is SGDLS and CDR2 is YYNGEE. J was trimmed by 2 bases and V by 2 bases; bases with no gene match: 5. The CDR3 covers 17 residues. CDR3: CASSVDRGVPGANVLTF. CDR3 nucleotides: TGTGCCAGCAGCGTCGACAGGGGGGTCCCTGGGGCCAACGTCCTGACTTTC.

This clone was observed a handful of times. The chain employs TRBV13 and TRBJ2-7; D is ambiguous. This CDR3 contains 15 residues. CDR1 is PRHDT, CDR2 FYEKMQ, per germline (reference sequence). V was shortened by 5 bases and J by 5 bases, with 19 bases between the two germline ends. The CDR3 DNA follows: TGTGCCAGCAGCCCACCTACCTCAAATATCAACGAGCAGTACTTC. Protein: CASSPPTSNINEQYF.

This chain links TRBV5-1 with TRBJ2-7; 7 nucleotides match TRBD2. Germline V gives CDR1 SGHRS, CDR2 YFSETQ. The CDR3 extends over 15 amino acids. The J segment lost 0 bases and the V segment lost 0 bases, leaving 3 bases of the junction unmatched. The chain's CDR3 is CASSLGGGSSYEQYF. The CDR3, as DNA: TGCGCCAGCAGCTTGGGCGGGGGAAGCTCCTACGAGCAGTACTTC.

The gene calls are TRBV5-4 and TRBJ1-2; D possibly corresponds to TRBD1 (6 bases). V was pared by 1 base and J by 5 bases, with 12 bases between. Germline-derived CDR1 and CDR2 are SGHNT and YYREEE (reference sequence). The CDR3 extends over 14 amino acids. The CDR3: CASSLPGQTYGYTF. Here the CDR3 DNA reads TGTGCCAGCAGCTTGCCCGGACAGACGTATGGCTACACCTTC.